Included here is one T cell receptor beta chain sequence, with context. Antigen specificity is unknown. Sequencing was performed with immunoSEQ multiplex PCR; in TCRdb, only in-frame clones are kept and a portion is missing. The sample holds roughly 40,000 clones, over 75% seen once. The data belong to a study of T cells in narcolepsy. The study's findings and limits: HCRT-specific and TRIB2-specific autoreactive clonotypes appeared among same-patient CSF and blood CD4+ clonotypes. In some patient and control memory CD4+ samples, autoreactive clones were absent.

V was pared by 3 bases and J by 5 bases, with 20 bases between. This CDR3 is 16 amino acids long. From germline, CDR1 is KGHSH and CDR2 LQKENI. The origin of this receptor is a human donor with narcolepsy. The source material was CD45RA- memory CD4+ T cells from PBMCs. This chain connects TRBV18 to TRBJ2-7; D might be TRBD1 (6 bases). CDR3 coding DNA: TGTGCCAGCTCACCTAAGGGCTCTAGCAGGGGTCACGAGCAGTACTTC. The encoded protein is CASSPKGSSRGHEQYF.